The TCR delta chain under discussion was sequenced for a study of γδ T cells in repeated Plasmodium falciparum infection. Overall study context: Malian samples came from no-transmission periods or across acute febrile malaria episodes.

The germline V and J ends were trimmed by 4 bases and 3 bases, with 9 bases remaining between them. CDR1 TSWWSYY and CDR2 QGS come from the germline V gene. The length of the CDR3 is 13 residues. Gammadelta T cells were flow-sorted from PBMC into Vgamma9/Vdelta2+ and Vdelta2-negative populations for bulk analysis. Broader study findings: Vdelta2-negative gammadelta repertoires appeared less diverse and less shared in Malian than Australian children. Repeated controlled infections reportedly drove waves of new clonotype selection in Vdelta2-negative, mostly Vdelta1+, gammadelta repertoires.

Details on this clone: Its antigen is currently unknown.

Each sorted gammadelta sample had TRG and TRD chains sequenced. TCRdb called clones from the multiplex PCR reads again using CATT. The sample yields 55,000 to 70,000 delta-chain clones, around 1.5% seen once. The receptor was derived from a pool of human donors (malaria-infected and uninfected, not separated). The chain uses TRDV1 and TRDJ1; D gene unclear. The source material was gamma-delta T cells from blood. CDR3 nucleotide sequence: TGTGCTCTTGGGGTCTTATTACCCGATAAACTCATCTTT. Protein: CALGVLLPDKLIF.